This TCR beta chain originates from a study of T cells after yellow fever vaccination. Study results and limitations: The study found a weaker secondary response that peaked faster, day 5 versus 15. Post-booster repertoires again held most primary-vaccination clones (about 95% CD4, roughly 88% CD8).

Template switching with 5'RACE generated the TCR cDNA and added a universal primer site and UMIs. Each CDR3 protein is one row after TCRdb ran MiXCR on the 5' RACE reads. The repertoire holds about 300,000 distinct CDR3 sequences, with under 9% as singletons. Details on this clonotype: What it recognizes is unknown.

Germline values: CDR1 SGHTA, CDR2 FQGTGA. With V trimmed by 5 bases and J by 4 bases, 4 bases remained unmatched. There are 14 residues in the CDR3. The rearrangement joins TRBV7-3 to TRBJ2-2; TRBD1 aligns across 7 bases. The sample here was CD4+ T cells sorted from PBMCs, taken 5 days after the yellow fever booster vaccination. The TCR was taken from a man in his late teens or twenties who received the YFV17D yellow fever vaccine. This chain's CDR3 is CASSRTGITGELFF. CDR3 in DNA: TGTGCCAGCAGCAGGACAGGAATCACCGGGGAGCTGTTTTTT.